Presented here are 3 T cell receptor beta chains from one specimen sequenced in a study of long-term antiretroviral therapy in people with HIV. It was version v3.0 of the immunoSEQ assay that was run at survey level. The protocol was immunoSEQ multiplex PCR, while the TCRdb copy is restricted to in-frame clones and leaves out a portion. The sample records about 32,000 clones, approximately 85% being singletons. The source was unsorted PBMCs, collected 2.2 years after starting antiretroviral therapy. The receptors here all came from a young man with HIV.

This clone has only a few counts. The chain is built from TRBV4-2 and TRBJ1-2; 7 bases line up with TRBD1. The CDR3 sequence is 14 residues long. Per germline, CDR1 LGHNA and CDR2 YNFKEQ. V was pared by 1 base and J by 3 bases, with 2 bases of the junction left unmatched. CDR3 sequence reads: CASSQVDRDYGYTF. The CDR3 region has the DNA TGTGCCAGCAGCCAAGTTGACAGGGACTATGGCTACACCTTC.

V gene TRBV6-5 combines with J gene TRBJ1-2; weak D call: TRBD1 (6 bases). The germline V gene encodes CDR1 MNHEY and CDR2 SVGAGI. V lost 2 bases and J lost 7, with 17 bases in between. This CDR3 is 15 amino acids long. The CDR3 DNA sequence: TGTGCCAGCAGTTACAGGGGGGGCGCCTCAAGTGGCTACACCTTC. It encodes CASSYRGGASSGYTF.

This chain's CDR3 is CASSLPGGYEQFF. Written as DNA, the CDR3 is TGTGCCAGCAGTTTACCGGGGGGCTATGAGCAGTTCTTC. V usage is TRBV27 and J usage is TRBJ2-1; D possibly corresponds to TRBD2 (7 bases). This CDR3 has 13 amino acids. Germline CDR1 MNHEY, CDR2 SMNVEV (reference sequence). Trimming took off 2 bases at V and 8 bases at J, with 10 bases between the two ends.